These 5 T cell receptor beta chains originate from one sample sequenced in a study of CD8 T cells in ankylosing spondylitis. TCRdb reanalysed the 5' RACE reads using MiXCR and keeps one entry per CDR3 protein. In the table there are about 130,000 distinct CDR3 sequences, more than 5.5% of which are singletons. Material: blood, either unsorted or a sorted T cell fraction (not recorded which). These TCRs come from a female donor with ankylosing spondylitis or in good health (not recorded which).

This clonotype occurred many times. The chain employs TRBV12-3 or TRBV12-4 and TRBJ1-2, with D unresolved. Deletions cut 2 bases from V and 9 bases from J, with 19 bases between. The CDR3 spans 15 residues. CDR3 in DNA: TGTGCCAGCAGTTTAAGGCTGGCGATTTCAAATAGCTACACCTTC. Its protein product is CASSLRLAISNSYTF.

This clonotype was detected many times. The rearrangement links TRBV28 to TRBJ1-5; D gene ambiguous. The germline gives CDR1 MDHEN, CDR2 SYDVKM. The CDR3 covers 14 residues. Trimming took off 3 bases at V and 5 bases at J, with 11 bases between the two ends. Here the CDR3 reads CASSLVARHQPQHF. CDR3 nucleotides: TGTGCCAGCAGTTTGGTGGCACGTCATCAGCCCCAGCATTTT.

This clonotype has only a few counts. The chain recombines TRBV28 with TRBJ2-3; perhaps TRBD2 as D (6 bases). CDR1 and CDR2 from the germline V gene are MDHEN and SYDVKM. This CDR3 has 17 amino acids. The ends were cut back, 8 bases at V and 1 base at J, with 22 bases in the middle. As DNA, the CDR3 is TGTGCCAGCCCACCCTCCCACCACGGGGAGGGCACAGATACGCAGTATTTT. It codes for CASPPSHHGEGTDTQYF.

At least ten counts were recorded for this clonotype. J is TRBJ2-7 and V is TRBV29-1; D unresolved. The length of the CDR3 is 14 residues. Between the trimmed V and J ends, which lost 1 base and 0 bases, there was a span of 10 bases. Germline V gene data show CDR1 as SQVTM and CDR2 as ANQGSEA. The CDR3 nucleotides are TGCAGCGTTGAAGGGACGGCAAGCTCCTACGAGCAGTACTTC. It specifies CSVEGTASSYEQYF.

This clonotype has ten or more counts. This sequence joins TRBV6-2 or TRBV6-3 and TRBJ1-1, with 7 bases identical to TRBD1. V lost 9 bases to trimming and J lost 6 bases; unmatched junction nucleotides: 10. CDR1 is MNHEY, CDR2 SVGEGT, per germline. This CDR3 is built from 13 residues. In DNA, the CDR3 is TGTGCCAGTCTCTACGGAGGGGGCTCTGAAGCTTTCTTT. This gives the protein CASLYGGGSEAFF.